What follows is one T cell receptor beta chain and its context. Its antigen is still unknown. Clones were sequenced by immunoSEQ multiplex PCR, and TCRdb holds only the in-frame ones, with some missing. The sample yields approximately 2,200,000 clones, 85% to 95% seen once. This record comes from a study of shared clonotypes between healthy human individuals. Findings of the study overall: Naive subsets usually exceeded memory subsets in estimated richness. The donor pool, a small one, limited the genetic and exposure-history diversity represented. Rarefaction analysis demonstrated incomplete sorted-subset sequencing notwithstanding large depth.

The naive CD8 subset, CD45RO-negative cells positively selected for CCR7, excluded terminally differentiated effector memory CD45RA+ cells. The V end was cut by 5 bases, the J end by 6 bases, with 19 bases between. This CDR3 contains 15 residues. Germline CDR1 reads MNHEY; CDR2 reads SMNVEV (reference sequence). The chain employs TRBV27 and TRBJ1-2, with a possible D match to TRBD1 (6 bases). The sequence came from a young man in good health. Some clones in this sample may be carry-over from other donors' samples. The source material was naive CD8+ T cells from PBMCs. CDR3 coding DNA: TGTGCCAGCAGTCATACCATCAGGGGTAAAGATGGCTACACCTTC. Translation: CASSHTIRGKDGYTF.